This T cell receptor beta chain was captured in a study of T cell changes during pregnancy in multiple sclerosis. Germline V gene data show CDR1 as SGDLS and CDR2 as YYNGEE. The CDR3 sequence is 14 residues long. With 3 bases removed from V and 4 bases from J, the gap between germline ends came to 13 bases. Measured with immunoSEQ multiplex PCR; TCRdb has only the in-frame clones, and not every one. The sample contains 65,000 to 90,000 clones, about nine tenths of which appear only once. Specimen: peripheral blood, collected in the first trimester of pregnancy. The chain is built from TRBV9 and TRBJ1-2; maybe TRBD1 (6 bases). The clonotype comes from a female donor with multiple sclerosis, enrolled in a pregnancy study. DNA of the CDR3: TGTGCCAGCAGCGGAGGACAGAATCGCTATGGCTACACCTTC. Translating it yields CASSGGQNRYGYTF.